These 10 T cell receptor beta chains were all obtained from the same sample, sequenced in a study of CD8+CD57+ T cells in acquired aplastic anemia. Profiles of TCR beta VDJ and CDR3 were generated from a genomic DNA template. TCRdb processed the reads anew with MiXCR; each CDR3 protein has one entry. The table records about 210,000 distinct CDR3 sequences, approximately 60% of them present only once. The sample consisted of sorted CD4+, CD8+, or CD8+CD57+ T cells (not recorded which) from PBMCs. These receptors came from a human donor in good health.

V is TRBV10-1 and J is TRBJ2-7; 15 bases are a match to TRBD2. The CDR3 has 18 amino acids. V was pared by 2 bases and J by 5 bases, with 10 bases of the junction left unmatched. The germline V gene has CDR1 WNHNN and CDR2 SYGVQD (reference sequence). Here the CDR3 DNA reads TGCGCCAGCAGTGAGAAAACCGGACTAGCGGGAGGGTCGGACGAGCAGTACTTC. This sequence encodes CASSEKTGLAGGSDEQYF.

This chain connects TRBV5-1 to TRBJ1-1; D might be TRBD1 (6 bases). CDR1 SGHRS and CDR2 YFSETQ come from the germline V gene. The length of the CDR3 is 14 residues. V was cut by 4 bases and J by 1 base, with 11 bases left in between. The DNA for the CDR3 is TGCGCCAGCAGCATCGACAGGCCGAACACTGAAGCTTTCTTT. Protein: CASSIDRPNTEAFF.

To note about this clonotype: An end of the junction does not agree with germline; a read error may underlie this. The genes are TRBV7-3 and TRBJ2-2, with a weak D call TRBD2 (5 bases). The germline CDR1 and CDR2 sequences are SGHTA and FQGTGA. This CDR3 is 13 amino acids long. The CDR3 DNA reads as TGTTCCAGCAGCCATCTAAACACCGGGGAGCTGTCTTTT. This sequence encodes CSSSHLNTGELSF. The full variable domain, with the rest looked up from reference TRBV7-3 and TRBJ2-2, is GAGVSQTPSNKVTEKGKYVELRCDPISGHTALYWYRQSLGQGPEFLIYFQGTGAADDSGLPNDRFFAVRPEGSVSTLKIQRTERGDSAVYLCSSSHLNTGELSFGEGSRLTVL.

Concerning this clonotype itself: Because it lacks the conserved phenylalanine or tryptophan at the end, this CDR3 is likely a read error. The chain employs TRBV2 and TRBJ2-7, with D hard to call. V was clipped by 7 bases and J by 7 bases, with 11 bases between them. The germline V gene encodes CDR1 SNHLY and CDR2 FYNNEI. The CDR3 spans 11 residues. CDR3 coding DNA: TGTGCCAGCACCACTATGGGGGAGCAGTACCTC. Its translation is CASTTMGEQYL.

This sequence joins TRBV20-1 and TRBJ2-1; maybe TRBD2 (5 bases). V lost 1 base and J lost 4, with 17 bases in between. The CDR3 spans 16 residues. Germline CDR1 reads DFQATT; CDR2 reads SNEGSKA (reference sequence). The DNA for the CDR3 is TGCAGTGCTAGAGTTCTCTCGGCCAGCGGATACAATGAGCAGTTCTTC. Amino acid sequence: CSARVLSASGYNEQFF.

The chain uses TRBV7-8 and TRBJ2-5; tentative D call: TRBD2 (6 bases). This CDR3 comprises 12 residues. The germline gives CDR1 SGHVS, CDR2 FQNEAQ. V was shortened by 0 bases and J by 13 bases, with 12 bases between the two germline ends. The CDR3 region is CASSLAGSSGYF. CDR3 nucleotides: TGTGCCAGCAGCTTAGCCGGGAGTAGCGGGTACTTC.

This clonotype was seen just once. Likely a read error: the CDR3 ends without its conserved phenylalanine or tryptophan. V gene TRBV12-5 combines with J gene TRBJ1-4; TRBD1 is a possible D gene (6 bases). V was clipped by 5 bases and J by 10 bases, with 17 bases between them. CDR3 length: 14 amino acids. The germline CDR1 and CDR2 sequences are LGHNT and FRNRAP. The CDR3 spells CASGPTTGGVKLFV. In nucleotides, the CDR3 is TGTGCTAGTGGTCCCACGACAGGCGGTGTAAAACTGTTTGTT.

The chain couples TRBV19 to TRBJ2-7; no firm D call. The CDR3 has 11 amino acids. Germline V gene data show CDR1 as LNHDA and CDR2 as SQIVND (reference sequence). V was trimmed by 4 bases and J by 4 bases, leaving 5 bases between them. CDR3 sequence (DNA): TGTGCCAGTAGTAACCAGTACGAGCAGTACTTC. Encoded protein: CASSNQYEQYF.

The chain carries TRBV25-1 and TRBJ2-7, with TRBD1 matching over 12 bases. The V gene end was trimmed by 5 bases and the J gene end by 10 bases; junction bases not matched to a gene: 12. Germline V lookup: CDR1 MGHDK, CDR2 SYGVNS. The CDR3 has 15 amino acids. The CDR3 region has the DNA TGTGCCAGCAGTCGACCGGGACAGGGGGCCGTCGGACAGTACTTC. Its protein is CASSRPGQGAVGQYF.

CDR3 in amino acids: CATSDLGPSSYNEQFF. The CDR3 DNA sequence: TGTGCCACCAGTGATTTGGGTCCGAGCTCCTACAATGAGCAGTTCTTC. J is TRBJ2-1 and V is TRBV24-1, with D hard to call. This CDR3 has 16 residues. V was pared by 0 bases and J by 0 bases, with 8 bases between. Per germline, CDR1 KGHDR and CDR2 SFDVKD.